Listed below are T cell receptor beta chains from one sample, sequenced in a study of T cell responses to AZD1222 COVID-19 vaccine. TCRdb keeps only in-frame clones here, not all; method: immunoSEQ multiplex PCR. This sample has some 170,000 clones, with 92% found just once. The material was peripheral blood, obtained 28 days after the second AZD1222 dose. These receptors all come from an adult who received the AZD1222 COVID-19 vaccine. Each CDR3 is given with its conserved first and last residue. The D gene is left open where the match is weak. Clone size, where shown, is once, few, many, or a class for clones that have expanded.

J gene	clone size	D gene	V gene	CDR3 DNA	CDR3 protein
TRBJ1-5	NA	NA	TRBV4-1	TGCGCCAGCAGTCTTTATACAGGGTTAGAGAATCAGCCCCAGCATTTT	CASSLYTGLENQPQHF
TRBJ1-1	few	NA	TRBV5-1	TGCGCCAGCAGCATACAGGGTGACACTGAAGCTTTCTTT	CASSIQGDTEAFF
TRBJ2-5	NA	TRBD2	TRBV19	TGTGCCAGTAGTATCGGCGGGGGGGCCCAAGAGACCCAGTACTTC	CASSIGGGAQETQYF
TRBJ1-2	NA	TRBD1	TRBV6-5	TGTGCCAGCCGATCACAGGGGGCGGTCTATGGCTACACCTTC	CASRSQGAVYGYTF
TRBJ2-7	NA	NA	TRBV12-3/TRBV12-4	TGTGCCAGCAGTTTAGGTCCCGGGGACGAGCAGTACTTC	CASSLGPGDEQYF
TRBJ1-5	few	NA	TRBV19	TGTGCCAGTAGGATTCTACTTCAGGGAACTCATCAGCCCCAGCATTTT	CASRILLQGTHQPQHF
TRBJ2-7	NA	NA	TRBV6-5	TGTGCCAGCAGTTACTCTGGGGTCGATACCTACGAGCAGTACTTC	CASSYSGVDTYEQYF
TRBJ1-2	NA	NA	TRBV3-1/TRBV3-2	TGTGCCAGCAGCCAAGTATCGCGACGGTTAGGCTATGGCTACACCTTC	CASSQVSRRLGYGYTF
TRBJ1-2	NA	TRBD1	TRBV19	TGTGCCAGTAGTCCCCTGTCCAGGGGGCCGGACTACACCTTC	CASSPLSRGPDYTF
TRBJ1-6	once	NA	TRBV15	TGTGCCACCAGCGAAGACTCAGATAATTCACCCCTCCACTTT	CATSEDSDNSPLHF